This entry concerns a single T cell receptor beta chain. Antigen: not known. Every donor was a healthy person donating bone marrow. Germline CDR1 reads KGHSH; CDR2 reads LQKENI. Trimming left V 5 bases short and J 4 bases short, with 11 bases between. This CDR3 spans 13 amino acids. The record originates from a study of cytomegalovirus exposure and HLA in healthy donors. Overall study findings and caveats: One variant, a missense change in DCLRE1C, was linked in a later analysis to TCR beta V- and J-gene trimming. Certain sequence variants were highly shared and formed a cluster, and this cluster was likely a sequencing artifact.

In the PCR, 60 Vbeta and 13 Jbeta primers were used. Produced via immunoSEQ multiplex PCR; TCRdb's table is partial and in-frame only. The sample has about 200,000 clones, about 85% seen once. The sequenced sample consisted of PBMCs. The clonotype was recovered from a male donor in good health and CMV-seropositive. This sequence joins TRBV18 and TRBJ1-2; D gene ambiguous. For the CDR3, the DNA is TGTGCCAGCTCATCCGGGTCCTTCTATGGCTACACCTTC. Amino acid sequence: CASSSGSFYGYTF. The full variable domain, in which reference TRBV18 and TRBJ1-2 provide the parts outside the CDR3, is NAGVMQNPRHLVRRRGQEARLRCSPMKGHSHVYWYRQLPEEGLKFMVYLQKENIIDESGMPKERFSAEFPKEGPSILRIQQVVRGDSAAYFCASSSGSFYGYTFGSGTRLTVV.